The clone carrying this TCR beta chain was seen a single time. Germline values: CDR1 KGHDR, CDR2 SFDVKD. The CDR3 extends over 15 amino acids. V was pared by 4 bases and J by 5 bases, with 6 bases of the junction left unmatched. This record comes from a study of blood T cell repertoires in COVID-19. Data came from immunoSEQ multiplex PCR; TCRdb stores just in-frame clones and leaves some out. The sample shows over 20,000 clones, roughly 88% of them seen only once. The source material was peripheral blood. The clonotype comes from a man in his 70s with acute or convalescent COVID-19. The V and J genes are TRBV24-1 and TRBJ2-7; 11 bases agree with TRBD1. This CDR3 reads CATSDPGTGGNEQYF. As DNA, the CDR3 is TGTGCCACCAGTGACCCCGGGACAGGGGGAAACGAGCAGTACTTC.